This T cell receptor beta chain emerged from a study of cytomegalovirus exposure and HLA in healthy donors. The germline V gene encodes CDR1 SGHVS and CDR2 FNYEAQ. The CDR3 has 16 amino acids. The V gene lost 2 bases and the J gene lost 1 base, with 9 bases spanning the gap. Assay: immunoSEQ multiplex PCR; the TCRdb copy retains only in-frame clones and omits some. The data show about 120,000 clones, about 85% seen once. The chain uses TRBV7-6 and TRBJ2-6; tentatively, D is TRBD1 (5 bases). Sequenced: PBMCs. The source is a woman in her 30s in good health and CMV-seronegative. The CDR3 here is CASSLFQGSGANVLTF. CDR3 sequence (DNA): TGTGCCAGCAGCTTATTCCAGGGTTCTGGGGCCAACGTCCTGACTTTC.